A selection of T cell receptor beta chains follows, all from one sample in a study of blood T cells in healthy people across ages. TCRdb ran MiXCR on the 5' RACE reads and lists one entry per CDR3 protein. The sample holds 550,000 to 650,000 distinct CDR3 sequences, roughly a quarter seen once. The same data also contributed to another study, on T cells of mothers and their children.

The sample consisted of blood. These receptors all stem from a boy under 10 years old in good health. CDR3s include the opening cysteine and the closing phenylalanine or tryptophan. D genes are given only for firm matches. Some rows mark clone size as missing; the rest say once, few, many or name a class of expanded clone.

j_call v_call clone_size d_call cdr3_aa cdr3_nt
TRBJ1-5 TRBV6-6 - - CASSYSVREDQPQHF TGTGCCAGCAGTTACTCGGTCAGGGAAGATCAGCCCCAGCATTTT
TRBJ2-3 TRBV29-1 - TRBD1 CSARTGATTDTQYF TGCAGCGCTCGGACAGGGGCTACCACAGATACGCAGTATTTT
TRBJ2-1 TRBV20-1 - - CSARVFGVGNEQFF TGCAGTGCTAGAGTATTCGGGGTCGGGAATGAGCAGTTCTTC
TRBJ2-1 TRBV7-9 - - CASSPGVAYNEQFF TGTGCCAGCAGCCCGGGGGTGGCCTACAATGAGCAGTTCTTC
TRBJ2-7 TRBV28 - - CATITGSPPEQYF TGTGCCACCATTACAGGGAGTCCTCCCGAGCAGTACTTC
TRBJ2-7 TRBV11-1 - - CASSLGDQGGRPLNYEQYF TGTGCCAGCAGCTTAGGGGACCAGGGAGGTCGGCCGCTGAACTACGAGCAGTACTTC
TRBJ2-5 TRBV12-3/TRBV12-4 - TRBD1 CASKDRDQETQYF TGTGCCTCCAAGGACAGGGACCAAGAGACCCAGTACTTC
TRBJ2-2 TRBV27 - TRBD1 CASSLSGTATGELFF TGTGCCAGCAGTTTATCGGGGACAGCCACCGGGGAGCTGTTTTTT
TRBJ2-3 TRBV5-1 many TRBD2 CASSPGLAGAAGTDTQYF TGCGCCAGCAGCCCAGGACTAGCGGGGGCCGCTGGCACAGATACGCAGTATTTT
TRBJ1-4 TRBV12-3/TRBV12-4 few TRBD1 CASTLGQGGKLFF TGTGCCAGCACCCTCGGACAGGGTGGGAAACTGTTTTTT
TRBJ2-2 TRBV5-1 few - CASSSGSLRNTGELFF TGCGCCAGCAGCTCGGGGTCCTTACGGAACACCGGGGAGCTGTTTTTT
TRBJ2-1 TRBV5-1 - TRBD2 CASSITGTSAYNEQFF TGCGCCAGCAGCATAACCGGGACTAGCGCTTACAATGAGCAGTTCTTC
TRBJ1-1 TRBV18 - - CASSGTQNTEAFF TGTGCCAGCTCCGGGACACAGAACACTGAAGCTTTCTTT
TRBJ2-1 TRBV20-1 - - CSARGASGNEQFF TGCAGTGCCCGGGGGGCTAGCGGCAATGAGCAGTTCTTC
TRBJ2-2 TRBV3-1 few - CASSQGQTGFIGELFF TGTGCCAGCAGCCAAGGCCAGACAGGTTTCATCGGGGAGCTGTTTTTT
TRBJ2-3 TRBV29-1 - - CSSRPRADTDTQYF TGCAGCTCACGGCCCAGGGCAGACACAGATACGCAGTATTTT